Below, 32 T cell receptor beta chains from the same sample are listed, as sequenced in a study of early T cells in non-severe SARS-CoV-2 infection. TCRdb reanalysed the 5' RACE reads using MiXCR and keeps one entry per CDR3 protein. The sample has approximately 79,000 distinct CDR3 sequences, 13% seen once. The sample was whole blood. Every receptor here comes from an adult who was a healthcare worker with PCR-confirmed SARS-CoV-2 infection or an uninfected control (not recorded which).

This clonotype was observed at least ten times. The chain joins TRBV6-2 or TRBV6-3 to TRBJ2-3; D not certain. V gave up 5 bases and J gave up 6 bases, with 12 bases separating them. Per the germline V gene, CDR1 is MNHEY and CDR2 is SVGEGT. The CDR3 spans 13 residues. CDR3 DNA: TGTGCCAGCAGTCGACCCACTTCGGATACGCAGTATTTT. It is translated as CASSRPTSDTQYF.

This clonotype was counted a few times. V is TRBV7-8 and J is TRBJ1-1; D is uncertain. V lost 3 bases and J lost 3, with 11 bases in between. Germline V gene data show CDR1 as SGHVS and CDR2 as FQNEAQ. This CDR3 has 14 amino acids. The CDR3 DNA is TGTGCCAGCAGCTTCACTGGGAGGGACACTGAAGCTTTCTTT. This gives the protein CASSFTGRDTEAFF.

The table lists this clonotype with a few counts. This sequence joins TRBV11-2 and TRBJ2-3, with TRBD2 matching over 13 bases. This CDR3 comprises 18 residues. V shed 0 bases and J 5 bases; nucleotides not matched to a gene: 8. CDR1 is SGHAT, CDR2 FQNNGV, per germline. The CDR3 reads CASSLDRRTSGGEDTQYF. CDR3 bases: TGTGCCAGCAGCTTAGATCGGAGGACTAGCGGGGGTGAAGATACGCAGTATTTT.

The gene calls are TRBV6-1 and TRBJ1-2; 7 bases align to TRBD1. Germline V gene sequence: CDR1 MNHNS, CDR2 SASEGT. Trimming removed 2 bases from V and 8 bases from J; junction bases left unmatched: 11. This CDR3 region has 15 residues. The chain's CDR3 is CASSETLIQGRGYTF. CDR3 coding DNA: TGTGCCAGCAGTGAAACGTTGATACAGGGGCGCGGCTACACCTTC.

The rearrangement links TRBV3-1 to TRBJ2-2, with D perhaps matching TRBD2 (6 bases). V dropped 2 bases and J dropped 4 bases, with 8 bases sitting between them. The CDR3 covers 14 residues. The V gene's germline CDR1 is LGHDT and CDR2 YNNKEL (reference sequence). The CDR3 nucleotides read TGTGCCAGCAGCCAAATGGGGGGCACCGGGGAGCTGTTTTTT. Translated, it gives CASSQMGGTGELFF.

This sequence joins TRBV7-2 and TRBJ1-2; D call uncertain. This CDR3 has 15 residues. The V gene's germline CDR1 is SGHTA and CDR2 FQGNSA. V shed 5 bases and J shed 0 bases, with 13 bases lying between them. In DNA, the CDR3 is TGTGCCAGCAGCCCGTCGACACGGCCTAACTATGGCTACACCTTC. Its protein is CASSPSTRPNYGYTF.

The chain couples TRBV7-6 to TRBJ2-3; 9 positions agree with TRBD2. V dropped 5 bases and J dropped 6; count of bases not matched to a gene: 12. The CDR3 covers 16 residues. In germline, CDR1 is SGHVS, CDR2 FNYEAQ. The CDR3 region is CASSLRSSGVGDTQYF. The CDR3 coding sequence is TGTGCCAGCAGCCTACGATCTAGCGGGGTGGGGGATACGCAGTATTTT.

In its sample, this clonotype was seen a few times. The chain is built from TRBV24-1 and TRBJ1-4; 8 positions agree with TRBD1. Germline V gene data show CDR1 as KGHDR and CDR2 as SFDVKD. With 3 bases clipped from V and 2 bases from J, the junction kept 4 bases outside the gene matches. CDR3 length equals 16 residues. This CDR3 is CATSDPGGGTNEKLFF. The CDR3 nucleotides read TGTGCCACCAGTGATCCAGGGGGCGGGACTAATGAAAAACTGTTTTTT.

The chain is built from TRBV12-5 and TRBJ1-5; D is ambiguous. Trimming shortened V by 7 bases and J by 4 bases, and 5 bases separated the two germline ends. The CDR3 is made up of 11 amino acids. The germline gives CDR1 LGHNT, CDR2 FRNRAP. The chain's CDR3 is CASALNQPQHF. CDR3 bases: TGTGCTAGTGCCCTTAATCAGCCCCAGCATTTT.

In this sample, this clonotype turned up a few times. The gene calls are TRBV29-1 and TRBJ2-2, with 10 nucleotides matching TRBD1. CDR3 length equals 14 residues. CDR1 SQVTM and CDR2 ANQGSEA come from the germline V gene. The V segment lost 6 bases and the J segment 7 bases; nucleotides outside the gene matches: 8. The CDR3 spells CSVRRQGADGELFF. CDR3 DNA: TGCAGCGTGAGAAGACAGGGGGCGGACGGGGAGCTGTTTTTT.

At least ten counts were recorded for this clonotype. DNA of the CDR3: TGTGCCAGCAGCGCCTCTCCCGGACCATGGCCCAAAGAGACCCAGTACTTC. This sequence encodes CASSASPGPWPKETQYF. The chain links TRBV11-2 to TRBJ2-5; D not resolved. Per the germline V gene, CDR1 is SGHAT and CDR2 is FQNNGV. CDR3 length: 17 residues. V was trimmed by 5 bases and J by 3 bases, leaving 22 bases between them. The complete variable domain, with remaining parts taken from reference TRBV11-2 and TRBJ2-5, reads EAGVAQSPRYKIIEKRQSVAFWCNPISGHATLYWYQQILGQGPKLLIQFQNNGVVDDSQLPKDRFSAERLKGVDSTLKIQPAKLEDSAVYLCASSASPGPWPKETQYFGPGTRLLVL.

This chain links TRBV4-2 with TRBJ2-7, with 7 nucleotides matching TRBD2. In germline, CDR1 is LGHNA, CDR2 YNFKEQ. V lost 4 bases, J lost 7 bases, and 10 bases stayed unmatched. The CDR3 extends over 14 amino acids. CDR3 residues: CASSLSSGNEEQYF. The CDR3 coding sequence is TGTGCCAGCAGCCTCTCTAGCGGAAATGAGGAGCAGTACTTC.

V usage is TRBV30 and J usage is TRBJ2-3; TRBD1 agrees at 7 bases. The ends lost 5 bases at V and 5 bases at J; junction bases unmatched: 10. The V gene's germline CDR1 is GTSNPN and CDR2 SVGIG (reference sequence). This CDR3 has 14 amino acids. CDR3 nucleotide sequence: TGTGCCTGGCAAACAGGGGTTGGGATAGATACGCAGTATTTT. Amino acids: CAWQTGVGIDTQYF.

This clonotype was seen more than once but under ten times. V is TRBV27 and J is TRBJ2-7, with D maybe TRBD2 (5 bases). Trimming took 5 bases from V and 5 from J, leaving 19 bases between them. The CDR3 is 15 residues long. From germline, CDR1 is MNHEY and CDR2 SMNVEV (reference sequence). As DNA, the CDR3 is TGTGCCAGCAGTCTCCAAGGCCTTGGGGAGCACGAGCAGTACTTC. Its protein product is CASSLQGLGEHEQYF.

Ten or more counts support this clonotype. The gene calls are TRBV20-1 and TRBJ2-7, with 10 positions matching TRBD2. Trimming removed 1 base from V and 3 bases from J; junction bases left unmatched: 6. This CDR3 is 15 amino acids long. Germline lookup yields CDR1 DFQATT and CDR2 SNEGSKA (reference sequence). CDR3 coding DNA: TGCAGTGCTAGAGGGGGACTAGCGAATATCTACGAGCAGTACTTC. This translates into CSARGGLANIYEQYF.

This chain joins TRBV28 and TRBJ2-7, with D hard to call. Trimming stripped 6 bases from V and 7 bases from J, with 10 bases between. Per germline, CDR1 MDHEN and CDR2 SYDVKM. The CDR3 runs to 11 residues. The CDR3 region has the DNA TGTGCCAGCAGCCATTCCCAGGAGCAGTACTTC. Residues: CASSHSQEQYF.

The sample holds one count of this clonotype. The chain links TRBV9 to TRBJ1-1; 8 nucleotides align to TRBD1. This CDR3 contains 15 residues. Germline V gene lookup returns CDR1 SGDLS and CDR2 YYNGEE. Germline trimming cut 4 bases from V and 4 bases from J; bases unmatched to any gene: 9. The CDR3 region has the DNA TGTGCCAGCAGCCCCCCCCCAGACAGGGGCACTGAAGCTTTCTTT. Encoded protein: CASSPPPDRGTEAFF.

In this sample, this clonotype turned up many times. This chain uses TRBV28 with TRBJ2-7; D is unclear. Germline loops: CDR1 MDHEN, CDR2 SYDVKM. Trimming shortened V by 3 bases and J by 0 bases, and 9 bases separated the two germline ends. The CDR3 consists of 14 residues. The CDR3 region is CASSFRPSSYEQYF. CDR3 nucleotides: TGTGCCAGCAGTTTCCGACCAAGCTCCTACGAGCAGTACTTC.

About this clonotype: At one of its ends the junction is not consistent with the germline gene, which may arise from a read error. This chain connects TRBV11-2 to TRBJ2-1, with D tentatively TRBD2 (5 bases). Germline loops: CDR1 SGHAT, CDR2 FQNNGV. The CDR3 runs to 15 residues. CDR3 DNA sequence: TGTGCCAGCAGCCCCTGGAGGCCCTCCGACAATGAGCAGTTCTTC. Translated: CASSPWRPSDNEQFF.

This clonotype was counted a few times. The gene calls are TRBV28 and TRBJ2-1; TRBD2 aligns across 7 bases. The V segment lost 7 bases and the J segment 8 bases; nucleotides outside the gene matches: 5. Germline loops: CDR1 MDHEN, CDR2 SYDVKM. There are 12 residues in the CDR3. CDR3 sequence (DNA): TGTGCCAGCACCGGGGGGTTCGATGAGCAGTTCTTC. It specifies CASTGGFDEQFF.

The CDR3 is CSVEGGGSGTEAFF. As DNA, the CDR3 is TGCAGCGTTGAGGGTGGGGGTTCGGGCACTGAAGCTTTCTTT. This chain connects TRBV29-1 to TRBJ1-1; tentatively, D is TRBD1 (5 bases). Deletions cut 3 bases from V and 4 bases from J, with 15 bases between. This CDR3 is 14 amino acids long. Germline values: CDR1 SQVTM, CDR2 ANQGSEA.

This clonotype occurred many times. The J gene is TRBJ2-2, the V gene TRBV11-3; TRBD1 matches at 7 bases. J lost 7 bases, V lost 5 bases, and 1 base had no gene match. CDR1 is SGHNT and CDR2 is YENEEA in the germline V gene. The CDR3 loop spans 12 amino acids. The CDR3 DNA sequence: TGTGCCAGCAGCGGGGACAGCGGGGAGCTGTTTTTT. This codes for CASSGDSGELFF.

This chain uses TRBV6-2 or TRBV6-3 with TRBJ2-2; D remains ambiguous. V was pared by 2 bases and J by 4 bases, with 5 bases between. The CDR3 covers 13 residues. CDR1 and CDR2 from the germline V gene are MNHEY and SVGEGT. This CDR3 reads CASSYRSTGELFF. DNA of the CDR3: TGTGCCAGCAGTTACAGGTCCACCGGGGAGCTGTTTTTT.

This clonotype was seen a handful of times. V and J are TRBV27 and TRBJ2-1; the D is unclear. V was clipped by 0 bases and J by 8 bases, with 8 bases between them. CDR1 and CDR2 from the germline V gene are MNHEY and SMNVEV (reference sequence). This CDR3 has 13 amino acids. DNA of the CDR3: TGTGCCAGCAGTTTATCCCAAGTTGATGAGCAGTTCTTC. This translates into CASSLSQVDEQFF.

This clonotype has ten or more counts. This chain uses TRBV25-1 with TRBJ2-1; D uncertain. V gave up 8 bases and J gave up 5 bases, with 10 bases separating them. In germline, CDR1 is MGHDK, CDR2 SYGVNS. This CDR3 is 12 amino acids long. The CDR3 nucleotides are TGTGCCAGCCTTAACATAGACAATGAGCAGTTCTTC. Translated: CASLNIDNEQFF.

This clonotype has only a few counts. The genes are TRBV20-1 and TRBJ2-7; TRBD2 aligns across 13 bases. The germline CDR1 and CDR2 sequences are DFQATT and SNEGSKA (reference sequence). The CDR3 contains 14 residues. Trimming cost V 7 bases and J 7 bases; bases outside gene matches: 10. The CDR3 region has the DNA TGCAGTGTCGGGACTAGCGGGGCCCAGGGAGAGCAGTACTTC. It codes for CSVGTSGAQGEQYF.

This clonotype appeared many times. The chain couples TRBV6-2 or TRBV6-3 to TRBJ2-6, with TRBD2 matching 7 bases. The CDR3 extends over 20 amino acids. J lost 1 base, V lost 2 bases, and 14 bases had no gene match. Germline V gene sequence: CDR1 MNHEY, CDR2 SVGEGT. The CDR3 nucleotides read TGTGCCAGCAGTTACGCGCCCTACGCTAGCGGAATATCTGGGGCCAACGTCCTGACTTTC. This sequence encodes CASSYAPYASGISGANVLTF.

This clonotype was counted between two and nine times. This chain connects TRBV29-1 to TRBJ2-3; 13 positions match TRBD2. The V gene's germline CDR1 is SQVTM and CDR2 ANQGSEA. CDR3 length: 14 residues. The J segment lost 5 bases and the V segment lost 7 bases, leaving 6 bases of the junction unmatched. The CDR3 region is CSDGLAGVGDTQYF. In nucleotides, the CDR3 is TGCAGCGATGGACTAGCGGGAGTTGGAGATACGCAGTATTTT.

The chain has TRBV2 and TRBJ2-7, with 7 bases aligning to TRBD1. Germline CDR1 and CDR2: SNHLY and FYNNEI. After removal of 7 bases from V and 3 bases from J, the junction contained 12 bases not matched to a gene. The CDR3 length is 15 residues. CDR3 sequence reads: CASKMNGQESYEQYF. CDR3 bases: TGTGCCAGCAAAATGAATGGACAGGAGAGCTACGAGCAGTACTTC.

Many counts were recorded for this clonotype. The rearrangement joins TRBV10-3 to TRBJ2-7; TRBD2 matches 10 bases. The V gene end was trimmed by 3 bases and the J gene end by 6 bases; junction bases not matched to a gene: 2. The CDR3 has 13 residues. Germline lookup yields CDR1 ENHRY and CDR2 SYGVKD. The CDR3 here is CAISELAGREQYF. The CDR3 DNA follows: TGTGCCATCAGTGAACTAGCGGGGCGCGAGCAGTACTTC.

The chain employs TRBV5-6 and TRBJ2-3; D is possibly TRBD1 (6 bases). This CDR3 has 16 residues. V was cut by 0 bases and J by 0 bases, with 11 bases left in between. Per the germline V gene, CDR1 is SGHDT and CDR2 is YYEEEE. The CDR3 protein is CASSLVTGDSTDTQYF. The CDR3 nucleotides are TGTGCCAGCAGCTTGGTGACAGGCGATAGCACAGATACGCAGTATTTT.

The V call is TRBV2, the J call TRBJ1-2; weak D call: TRBD1 (5 bases). This CDR3 has 14 residues. Germline V gene data show CDR1 as SNHLY and CDR2 as FYNNEI. Trimming took 6 bases from V and 2 from J, leaving 13 bases between them. CDR3 protein: CASRLQVTNYGYTF. The CDR3 DNA follows: TGTGCCAGCAGGCTACAGGTGACGAACTATGGCTACACCTTC.